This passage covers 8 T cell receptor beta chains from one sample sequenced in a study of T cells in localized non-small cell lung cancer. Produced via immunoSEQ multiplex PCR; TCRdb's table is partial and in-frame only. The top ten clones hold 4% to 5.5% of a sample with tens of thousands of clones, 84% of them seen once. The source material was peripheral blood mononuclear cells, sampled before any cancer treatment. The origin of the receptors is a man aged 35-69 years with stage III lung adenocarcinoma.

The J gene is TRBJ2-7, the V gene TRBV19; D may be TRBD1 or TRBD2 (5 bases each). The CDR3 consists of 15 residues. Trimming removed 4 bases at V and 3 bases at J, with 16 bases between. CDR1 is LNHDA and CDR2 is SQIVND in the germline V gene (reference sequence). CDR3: CASSSPGTALYEQYF. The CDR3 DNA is TGTGCCAGTAGTAGCCCCGGGACCGCCCTCTACGAGCAGTACTTC.

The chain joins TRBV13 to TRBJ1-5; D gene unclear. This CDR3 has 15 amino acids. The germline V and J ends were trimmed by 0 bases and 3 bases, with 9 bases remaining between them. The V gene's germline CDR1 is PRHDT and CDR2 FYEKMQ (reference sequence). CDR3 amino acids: CASSLGSTPNQPQHF. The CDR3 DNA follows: TGTGCCAGCAGCTTAGGTTCAACCCCCAATCAGCCCCAGCATTTT.

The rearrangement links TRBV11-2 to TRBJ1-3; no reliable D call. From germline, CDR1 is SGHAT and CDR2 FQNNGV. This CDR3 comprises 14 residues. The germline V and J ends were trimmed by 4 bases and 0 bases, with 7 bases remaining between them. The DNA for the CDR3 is TGTGCCAGCAGCTCGTCACGCTCTGGAAACACCATATATTTT. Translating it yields CASSSSRSGNTIYF.

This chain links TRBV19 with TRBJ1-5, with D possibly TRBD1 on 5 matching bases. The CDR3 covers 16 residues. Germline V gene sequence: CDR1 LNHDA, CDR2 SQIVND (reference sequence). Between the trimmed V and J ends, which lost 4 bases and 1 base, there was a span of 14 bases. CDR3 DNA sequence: TGTGCCAGTAGTACCTCGGGGGGTCCGAGCAATCAGCCCCAGCATTTT. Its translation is CASSTSGGPSNQPQHF.

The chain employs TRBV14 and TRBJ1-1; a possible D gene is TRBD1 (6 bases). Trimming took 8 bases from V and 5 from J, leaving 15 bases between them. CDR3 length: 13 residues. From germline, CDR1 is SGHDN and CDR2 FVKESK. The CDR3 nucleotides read TGTGCCAGCGGAAGAGGGGGGAAGACTGAAGCTTTCTTT. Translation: CASGRGGKTEAFF. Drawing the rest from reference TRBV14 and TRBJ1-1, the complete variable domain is EAGVTQFPSHSVIEKGQTVTLRCDPISGHDNLYWYRRVMGKEIKFLLHFVKESKQDESGMPNNRFLAERTGGTYSTLKVQPAELEDSGVYFCASGRGGKTEAFFGQGTRLTVV.

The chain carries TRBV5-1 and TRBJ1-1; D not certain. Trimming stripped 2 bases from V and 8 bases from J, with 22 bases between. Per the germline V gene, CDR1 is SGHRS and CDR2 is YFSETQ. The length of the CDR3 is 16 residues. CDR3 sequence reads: CASSFGTTLRQVEAFF. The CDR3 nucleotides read TGCGCCAGCAGCTTTGGCACGACACTGAGGCAGGTCGAAGCTTTCTTT. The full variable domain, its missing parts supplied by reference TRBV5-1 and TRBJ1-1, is KAGVTQTPRYLIKTRGQQVTLSCSPISGHRSVSWYQQTPGQGLQFLFEYFSETQRNKGNFPGRFSGRQFSNSRSEMNVSTLELGDSALYLCASSFGTTLRQVEAFFGQGTRLTVV.

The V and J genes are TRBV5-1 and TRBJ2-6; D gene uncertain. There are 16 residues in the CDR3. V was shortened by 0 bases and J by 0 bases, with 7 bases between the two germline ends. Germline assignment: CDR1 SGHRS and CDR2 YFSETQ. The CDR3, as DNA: TGCGCCAGCAGCTTGGTCGGTAGCTCTGGGGCCAACGTCCTGACTTTC. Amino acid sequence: CASSLVGSSGANVLTF.

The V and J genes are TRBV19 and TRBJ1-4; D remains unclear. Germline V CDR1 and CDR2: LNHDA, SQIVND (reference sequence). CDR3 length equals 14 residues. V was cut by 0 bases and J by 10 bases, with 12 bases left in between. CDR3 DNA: TGTGCCAGTAGTATAGATCTCGGGTTTGGAAAACTGTTTTTT. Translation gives CASSIDLGFGKLFF. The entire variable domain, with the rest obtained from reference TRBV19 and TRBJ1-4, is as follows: DGGITQSPKYLFRKEGQNVTLSCEQNLNHDAMYWYRQDPGQGLRLIYYSQIVNDFQKGDIAEGYSVSREKKESFPLTVTSAQKNPTAFYLCASSIDLGFGKLFFGSGTQLSVL.